Described below is a single T cell receptor beta chain sequence and its context. This record belongs to a study of T cell responses to AZD1222 COVID-19 vaccine. Generated by immunoSEQ multiplex PCR, the TCRdb table keeps only in-frame clones and is missing some. The profile shows approximately 73,000 clones, 65% to 85% of them singletons. The clonotype was recovered from an adult in good health. The sequencing here drew on peripheral blood, taken on day 0 of AZD1222 vaccination.

CDR3 DNA sequence: TGTGCCAGTAGCTCATTATATCAGGGTGGCAATCAGCCCCAGCATTTT. This encodes CASSSLYQGGNQPQHF. J is TRBJ1-5 and V is TRBV19; a possible D gene is TRBD1 (5 bases). V shed 6 bases and J shed 2 bases, with 17 bases lying between them. The CDR3 loop spans 16 amino acids. Germline CDR1 and CDR2: LNHDA and SQIVND (reference sequence).